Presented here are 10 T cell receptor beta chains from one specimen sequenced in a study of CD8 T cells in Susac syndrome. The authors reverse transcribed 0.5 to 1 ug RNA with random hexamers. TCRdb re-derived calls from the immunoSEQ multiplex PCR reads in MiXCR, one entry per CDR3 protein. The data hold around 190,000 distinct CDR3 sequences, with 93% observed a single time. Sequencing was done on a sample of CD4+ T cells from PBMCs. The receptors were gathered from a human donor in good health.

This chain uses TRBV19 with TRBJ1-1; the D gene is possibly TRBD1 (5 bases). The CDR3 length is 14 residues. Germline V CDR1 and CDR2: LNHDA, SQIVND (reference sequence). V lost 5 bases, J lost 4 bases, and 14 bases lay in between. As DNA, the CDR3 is TGTGCCAGTAGTCTCCCAGGGATGGGCACTGAAGCTTTCTTT. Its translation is CASSLPGMGTEAFF.

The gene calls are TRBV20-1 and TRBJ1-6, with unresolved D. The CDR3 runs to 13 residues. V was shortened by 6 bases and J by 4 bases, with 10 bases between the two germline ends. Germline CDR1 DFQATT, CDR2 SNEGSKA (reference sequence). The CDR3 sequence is CSATESYNSPLHF. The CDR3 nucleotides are TGCAGTGCCACAGAATCTTATAATTCACCCCTCCACTTT.

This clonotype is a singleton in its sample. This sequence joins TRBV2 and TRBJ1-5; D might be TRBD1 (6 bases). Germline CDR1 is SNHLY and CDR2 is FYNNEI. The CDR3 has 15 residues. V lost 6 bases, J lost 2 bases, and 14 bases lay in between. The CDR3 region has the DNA TGTGCCAGCAGCGCCGCGACAGGACGCAATCAGCCCCAGCATTTT. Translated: CASSAATGRNQPQHF.

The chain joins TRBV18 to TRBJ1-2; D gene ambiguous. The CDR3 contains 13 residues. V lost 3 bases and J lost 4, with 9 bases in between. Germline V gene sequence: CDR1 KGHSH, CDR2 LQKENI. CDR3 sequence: CASSPRPTYGYTF. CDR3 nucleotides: TGTGCCAGCTCACCCCGGCCAACCTATGGCTACACCTTC.

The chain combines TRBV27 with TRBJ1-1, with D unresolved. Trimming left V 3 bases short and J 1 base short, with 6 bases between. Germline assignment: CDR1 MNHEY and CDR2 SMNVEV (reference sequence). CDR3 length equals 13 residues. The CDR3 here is CASSFPGNTEAFF. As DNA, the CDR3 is TGTGCCAGCAGTTTCCCGGGGAACACTGAAGCTTTCTTT.

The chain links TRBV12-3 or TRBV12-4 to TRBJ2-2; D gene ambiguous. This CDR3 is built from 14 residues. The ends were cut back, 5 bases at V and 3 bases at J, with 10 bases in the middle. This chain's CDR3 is CASSLRLDTGELFF. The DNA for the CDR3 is TGTGCCAGCAGTCTCCGCCTGGACACCGGGGAGCTGTTTTTT.

The CDR3 DNA follows: TGTGCCAGTAGTCCTTCAGGGGGGGCCGGGGAGCTGTTTTTT. Protein: CASSPSGGAGELFF. This chain links TRBV19 with TRBJ2-2; D is perhaps TRBD1 or TRBD2 (7 bases each). This CDR3 is 14 amino acids long. V shed 5 bases and J shed 6 bases, with 13 bases lying between them. Germline V gives CDR1 LNHDA, CDR2 SQIVND (reference sequence).

The CDR3 reads CASSSPDHTPRETQYF. DNA for the CDR3: TGTGCCAGCAGCTCCCCGGACCACACCCCGAGAGAGACCCAGTACTTC. This chain connects TRBV5-6 to TRBJ2-5; D not resolved. CDR1 SGHDT and CDR2 YYEEEE come from the germline V gene. Trimming stripped 3 bases from V and 4 bases from J, with 19 bases between. This CDR3 is built from 16 residues.

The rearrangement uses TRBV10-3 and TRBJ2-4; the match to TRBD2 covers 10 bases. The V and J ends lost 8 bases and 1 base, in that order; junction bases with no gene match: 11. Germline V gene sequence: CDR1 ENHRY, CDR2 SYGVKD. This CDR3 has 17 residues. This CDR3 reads CAISEGAGGMAKNIQYF. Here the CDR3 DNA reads TGTGCCATCTCTGAGGGAGCGGGGGGGATGGCCAAAAACATTCAGTACTTC.

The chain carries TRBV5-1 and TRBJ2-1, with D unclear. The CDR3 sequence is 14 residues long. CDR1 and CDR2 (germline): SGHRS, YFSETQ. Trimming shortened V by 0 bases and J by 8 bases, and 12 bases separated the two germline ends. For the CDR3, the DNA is TGCGCCAGCAGCTTGGAAGAGGCCAGCCATGAGCAGTTCTTC. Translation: CASSLEEASHEQFF.